A selection of T cell receptor beta chains follows, all from one sample in a study of cytomegalovirus exposure and HLA in healthy donors. Clones were sequenced by immunoSEQ multiplex PCR, and TCRdb holds only the in-frame ones, with some missing. The sample consists of 110,000 to 150,000 clones, roughly two thirds of them appearing once. Sequenced material: PBMCs. These receptor sequences come from a human donor in good health. Both conserved end residues are part of each CDR3. The order of the fields is CDR3 DNA, CDR3 protein, CDR3 length, J gene, D gene, V gene, clone size. The D gene is left open where the match is weak. Size values are once, few and many counts, or a class for expanded clones, and some rows have none.

cdr3_nt: TGTGCCAGCAGTTACGGGACAGACACAGATACGCAGTATTTT
cdr3_aa: CASSYGTDTDTQYF
cdr3_length: 14
j_call: TRBJ2-3
d_call: TRBD1
v_call: TRBV6-6
clone_size: .

cdr3_nt: TGTGCCAGCAGCTTGGCCCAGGGGACTGAAGCTTTCTTT
cdr3_aa: CASSLAQGTEAFF
cdr3_length: 13
j_call: TRBJ1-1
d_call: .
v_call: TRBV7-8
clone_size: .

cdr3_nt: TGCGCCAGCAGTGCGACTAGCGGGGTGTACAATGAGCAGTTCTTC
cdr3_aa: CASSATSGVYNEQFF
cdr3_length: 15
j_call: TRBJ2-1
d_call: TRBD2
v_call: TRBV10-2
clone_size: .

cdr3_nt: TGTGCCAGCAGCCTGGCTGCAGATACGCAGTATTTT
cdr3_aa: CASSLAADTQYF
cdr3_length: 12
j_call: TRBJ2-3
d_call: .
v_call: TRBV5-4
clone_size: .

cdr3_nt: TGTGCCAGCACGGCCACGGGCCCGGGGGAAGGCTACACCTTC
cdr3_aa: CASTATGPGEGYTF
cdr3_length: 14
j_call: TRBJ1-2
d_call: .
v_call: TRBV13
clone_size: .

cdr3_nt: TGTGCCAGCAGCCAAGAACTAGCGGGAGTGACAGATACGCAGTATTTT
cdr3_aa: CASSQELAGVTDTQYF
cdr3_length: 16
j_call: TRBJ2-3
d_call: TRBD2
v_call: TRBV4-2
clone_size: .

cdr3_nt: TGCGCCAGCAGCCAAAGTGAGACTTCCCCTGACAATGAGCAGTTCTTC
cdr3_aa: CASSQSETSPDNEQFF
cdr3_length: 16
j_call: TRBJ2-1
d_call: .
v_call: TRBV4-1
clone_size: .

cdr3_nt: TGTGCCAGCAGCTTATCCCAGGGTGGCGAGCAGTACTTC
cdr3_aa: CASSLSQGGEQYF
cdr3_length: 13
j_call: TRBJ2-7
d_call: .
v_call: TRBV11-3
clone_size: .

cdr3_nt: TGTGCCAGCAGCTTAGAGCCAGGGGAAGATTACGAGCAGTACTTC
cdr3_aa: CASSLEPGEDYEQYF
cdr3_length: 15
j_call: TRBJ2-7
d_call: .
v_call: TRBV7-6
clone_size: .

cdr3_nt: TGCGCCAGCAGCACTAGACAGGGTTACTCACCCCTCCACTTT
cdr3_aa: CASSTRQGYSPLHF
cdr3_length: 14
j_call: TRBJ1-6
d_call: TRBD1
v_call: TRBV5-1
clone_size: .

cdr3_nt: TGCGCCAGCAGCTCAGCCGGGACAGGCCCCAACGAGCAGTACTTC
cdr3_aa: CASSSAGTGPNEQYF
cdr3_length: 15
j_call: TRBJ2-7
d_call: TRBD1
v_call: TRBV5-1
clone_size: .

cdr3_nt: TGTGCCAGCAGTTTCTCCGGGACAAGCTCCTACGAGCAGTACTTC
cdr3_aa: CASSFSGTSSYEQYF
cdr3_length: 15
j_call: TRBJ2-7
d_call: .
v_call: TRBV28
clone_size: few

cdr3_nt: TGTGCCAGCCGTACCCCCGGGACACTGTACAATGAGCAGTTCTTC
cdr3_aa: CASRTPGTLYNEQFF
cdr3_length: 15
j_call: TRBJ2-1
d_call: .
v_call: TRBV7-9
clone_size: .

cdr3_nt: TGTGCCAGCGGACAGGGTGGTGGCTACACCTTC
cdr3_aa: CASGQGGGYTF
cdr3_length: 11
j_call: TRBJ1-2
d_call: TRBD1
v_call: TRBV2
clone_size: few

cdr3_nt: TGTGCCAGCAGCCTAGCCTCTAGCGGGGCCTACGAGCAGTACTTC
cdr3_aa: CASSLASSGAYEQYF
cdr3_length: 15
j_call: TRBJ2-7
d_call: TRBD2
v_call: TRBV6-6
clone_size: .

cdr3_nt: TGTGCCAGCAGCCAACAGGGGACGAACAATGAGCAGTTCTTC
cdr3_aa: CASSQQGTNNEQFF
cdr3_length: 14
j_call: TRBJ2-1
d_call: TRBD1
v_call: TRBV6-6
clone_size: .

cdr3_nt: TGTGCCAGCTCACCAGCGGGCGGAAACACTGAAGCTTTCTTT
cdr3_aa: CASSPAGGNTEAFF
cdr3_length: 14
j_call: TRBJ1-1
d_call: .
v_call: TRBV18
clone_size: few

cdr3_nt: TGTGCCAGCAGTTCATCTAGCGGGAGGAGGGAGCAGTACTTC
cdr3_aa: CASSSSSGRREQYF
cdr3_length: 14
j_call: TRBJ2-7
d_call: TRBD2
v_call: TRBV27
clone_size: .

cdr3_nt: TGTGCCAGCAGTGAAGTCGGAACAGGGGGAAGATCACCCCTCCACTTT
cdr3_aa: CASSEVGTGGRSPLHF
cdr3_length: 16
j_call: TRBJ1-6
d_call: TRBD1
v_call: TRBV6-1
clone_size: few

cdr3_nt: TGTGCCAGTATTACCTCCGGGACAGGGACTGGCTACACCTTC
cdr3_aa: CASITSGTGTGYTF
cdr3_length: 14
j_call: TRBJ1-2
d_call: TRBD1
v_call: TRBV19
clone_size: .

cdr3_nt: TGTGCCAGCAGCGTCAAAGCGGGGGAGAGCACAGATACGCAGTATTTT
cdr3_aa: CASSVKAGESTDTQYF
cdr3_length: 16
j_call: TRBJ2-3
d_call: TRBD2
v_call: TRBV9
clone_size: .

cdr3_nt: TGTGCCAGCAGCTTGGGGGCAGTTAACTATGGCTACACCTTC
cdr3_aa: CASSLGAVNYGYTF
cdr3_length: 14
j_call: TRBJ1-2
d_call: .
v_call: TRBV5-4
clone_size: .

cdr3_nt: TGTGCCAGTAGCTTTGACTGGGTTGAGCAGTTCTTC
cdr3_aa: CASSFDWVEQFF
cdr3_length: 12
j_call: TRBJ2-1
d_call: .
v_call: TRBV19
clone_size: .

cdr3_nt: TGCGCCAGCAGCTTCGGACAATCTAATAATTCACCCCTCCACTTT
cdr3_aa: CASSFGQSNNSPLHF
cdr3_length: 15
j_call: TRBJ1-6
d_call: .
v_call: TRBV5-1
clone_size: .

cdr3_nt: TGTGCCAGCAGTGAAGGAGACAGGGCTGGCTACACCTTC
cdr3_aa: CASSEGDRAGYTF
cdr3_length: 13
j_call: TRBJ1-2
d_call: TRBD1
v_call: TRBV6-1
clone_size: few

cdr3_nt: TGTGCCAGCAGCTTAAGTTGGGACATAAACCTTAACTATGGCTACACCTTC
cdr3_aa: CASSLSWDINLNYGYTF
cdr3_length: 17
j_call: TRBJ1-2
d_call: .
v_call: TRBV7-9
clone_size: once

cdr3_nt: TGTGCTAGTGGTTTAGGGACAGACCGCAATGAGCAGTTCTTC
cdr3_aa: CASGLGTDRNEQFF
cdr3_length: 14
j_call: TRBJ2-1
d_call: TRBD1
v_call: TRBV12-5
clone_size: .

cdr3_nt: TGTGCCATCACCGGGACAGATTCGGGCTACACCTTC
cdr3_aa: CAITGTDSGYTF
cdr3_length: 12
j_call: TRBJ1-2
d_call: TRBD1
v_call: TRBV10-3
clone_size: .

cdr3_nt: TGTGCCACAGTCTCGGGGGCTAGCGGGAGTTACGAGCAGTACTTC
cdr3_aa: CATVSGASGSYEQYF
cdr3_length: 15
j_call: TRBJ2-7
d_call: TRBD2
v_call: TRBV6-6
clone_size: .

cdr3_nt: TGTGCCAGCAGCAGGGCACTCTATGGCTACACCTTC
cdr3_aa: CASSRALYGYTF
cdr3_length: 12
j_call: TRBJ1-2
d_call: .
v_call: TRBV21-1
clone_size: .

cdr3_nt: TGTGCCAGCTCACCTACTAGCGGGAAGGGCACCGGGGAGCTGTTTTTT
cdr3_aa: CASSPTSGKGTGELFF
cdr3_length: 16
j_call: TRBJ2-2
d_call: TRBD2
v_call: TRBV18
clone_size: .

cdr3_nt: TGTGCCAGCAGGCACAGGGGGCTGGAGACCCAGTACTTC
cdr3_aa: CASRHRGLETQYF
cdr3_length: 13
j_call: TRBJ2-5
d_call: TRBD1
v_call: TRBV6-5
clone_size: .

cdr3_nt: TGTGCCAGCAGAGAATCCGGGACAAAAGAAGCTTTCTTT
cdr3_aa: CASRESGTKEAFF
cdr3_length: 13
j_call: TRBJ1-1
d_call: .
v_call: TRBV6-5
clone_size: .

cdr3_nt: TGTGCCAGCAGTTCCCCGGGACTAGCGGGGGAAGAGACCCAGTACTTC
cdr3_aa: CASSSPGLAGEETQYF
cdr3_length: 16
j_call: TRBJ2-5
d_call: TRBD2
v_call: TRBV6-6
clone_size: .

cdr3_nt: TGCGCCAGCAGTGAGTGGCCGGGACAGGGCAATTCACCCCTCCACTTT
cdr3_aa: CASSEWPGQGNSPLHF
cdr3_length: 16
j_call: TRBJ1-6
d_call: TRBD1
v_call: TRBV10-2
clone_size: few

cdr3_nt: TGTGCCTGGGGGGGACAGGATGAGCAGTTCTTC
cdr3_aa: CAWGGQDEQFF
cdr3_length: 11
j_call: TRBJ2-1
d_call: TRBD1
v_call: TRBV30
clone_size: .

cdr3_nt: TGTGCCAGCAGGAGCGGGAGGGACACCGGGGAGCTGTTTTTT
cdr3_aa: CASRSGRDTGELFF
cdr3_length: 14
j_call: TRBJ2-2
d_call: TRBD2
v_call: TRBV5-8
clone_size: once